What follows are 21 T cell receptor beta chains derived from one specimen sequenced in a study of T-cell memory formation after mild COVID-19. One entry per CDR3 protein results from TCRdb running MiXCR on the 5' RACE reads. The sample shows around 300,000 distinct CDR3 sequences, roughly 13% of them seen only once. The sample taken for sequencing was PBMCs or a T cell subset sorted from them (not recorded which). The receptors derive from a man between 18 and 35 years old who had mild COVID-19 (a few samples of this study predate the infection). Cell type and time point are not known.

This chain connects TRBV5-1 to TRBJ2-5; D possibly uses TRBD1 or TRBD2 (5 bases each). The CDR3 has 14 amino acids. Germline loops: CDR1 SGHRS, CDR2 YFSETQ. Trimming took 2 bases from V and 5 from J, leaving 13 bases between them. The CDR3 spells CASSFSGAAETQYF. In DNA form, the CDR3 reads TGCGCCAGCAGCTTTTCCGGGGCAGCGGAGACCCAGTACTTC. Variable domain in full (rest from reference TRBV5-1 and TRBJ2-5): KAGVTQTPRYLIKTRGQQVTLSCSPISGHRSVSWYQQTPGQGLQFLFEYFSETQRNKGNFPGRFSGRQFSNSRSEMNVSTLELGDSALYLCASSFSGAAETQYFGPGTRLLVL.

This clonotype was seen a handful of times. The V gene is TRBV20-1, the J gene TRBJ2-5; maybe TRBD1 (5 bases). V lost 3 bases to trimming and J lost 2 bases, with 13 bases between them. CDR3 length equals 14 residues. Germline loops: CDR1 DFQATT, CDR2 SNEGSKA (reference sequence). Here the CDR3 DNA reads TGCAGTGCTAGGCGGCCCAGGGCGCAAGAGACCCAGTACTTC. It codes for CSARRPRAQETQYF.

Only a few counts were recorded for this clonotype. The chain joins TRBV9 to TRBJ2-1, with 8 bases fitting TRBD2. Germline trimming cut 1 base from V and 9 bases from J; bases unmatched to any gene: 9. Per germline, CDR1 SGDLS and CDR2 YYNGEE. The CDR3 is 15 residues long. In nucleotides, the CDR3 is TGTGCCAGCAGCGTATTCGGCGGGGGGTATGCTGAGCAGTTCTTC. Its protein is CASSVFGGGYAEQFF.

This sequence joins TRBV5-6 and TRBJ1-2, with D possibly being TRBD1 (5 bases). Germline CDR1 and CDR2: SGHDT and YYEEEE. This CDR3 contains 13 residues. Trimming left V 2 bases short and J 3 bases short, with 8 bases between. Here the CDR3 DNA reads TGTGCCAGCAGCTTCAGGGTGGACTATGGCTACACCTTC. It specifies CASSFRVDYGYTF.

There are a few counts of this clonotype. The chain joins TRBV7-2 to TRBJ2-2, with 7 bases identical to TRBD1. The CDR3 sequence is 15 residues long. CDR1 and CDR2 from the germline V gene are SGHTA and FQGNSA. Trimming removed 6 bases from V and 3 bases from J; junction bases left unmatched: 7. CDR3 DNA: TGTGCCAGCAGGCCCGGGACAGCATACACCGGGGAGCTGTTTTTT. This codes for CASRPGTAYTGELFF.

The sample holds a few counts of this clonotype. This chain connects TRBV10-3 to TRBJ1-3; D not resolved. Germline V gene sequence: CDR1 ENHRY, CDR2 SYGVKD. This CDR3 has 14 residues. Trimming stripped 8 bases from V and 4 bases from J, with 15 bases between. The CDR3 DNA is TGTGCCATCCGGAAGGAATTAGTGGGAAACACCATATATTTT. This translates into CAIRKELVGNTIYF.

This chain connects TRBV7-9 to TRBJ1-5; no clear D gene. V lost 0 bases, J lost 0 bases, and 12 bases lay in between. CDR3 length: 17 amino acids. Germline CDR1 and CDR2: SEHNR and FQNEAQ (reference sequence). The CDR3: CASSLAVTGVSNQPQHF. CDR3 DNA sequence: TGTGCCAGCAGCTTAGCCGTAACCGGGGTTAGCAATCAGCCCCAGCATTTT.

This clonotype was detected many times. In DNA form, the CDR3 reads TGCGCCAGCTCATTGGACCCCGGGGGGGCCATGGAGACCCAGTACTTC. Encoded protein: CASSLDPGGAMETQYF. This rearrangement joins TRBV5-1 to TRBJ2-5; the match to TRBD2 covers 8 bases. The CDR3 has 16 amino acids. V trimming: 7 bases; J trimming: 5 bases; junction bases outside the gene matches: 16. Germline CDR1 reads SGHRS; CDR2 reads YFSETQ.

V is TRBV12-3 or TRBV12-4 and J is TRBJ2-5; tentatively, D is TRBD1 (7 bases). V lost 6 bases and J 4 bases, leaving 27 bases between the germline ends. This CDR3 spans 18 amino acids. CDR3 sequence: CASSTRQGGGSFGETQYF. CDR3 in DNA: TGTGCCAGCAGCACAAGACAGGGAGGTGGTTCTTTCGGAGAGACCCAGTACTTC.

This clonotype was counted a few times. CDR3 loop: CASSSHGVTYGYTF. CDR3 bases: TGTGCCAGCAGCTCACACGGGGTGACCTATGGCTACACCTTC. This chain uses TRBV5-4 with TRBJ1-2, with D hard to call. The CDR3 has 14 amino acids. Germline-derived CDR1 and CDR2 are SGHNT and YYREEE (reference sequence). V lost 3 bases, J lost 4 bases, and 13 bases lay in between. Drawing the rest from reference TRBV5-4 and TRBJ1-2, the complete variable domain is ETGVTQSPTHLIKTRGQQVTLRCSSQSGHNTVSWYQQALGQGPQFIFQYYREEENGRGNFPPRFSGLQFPNYSSELNVNALELDDSALYLCASSSHGVTYGYTFGSGTRLTVV.

This clonotype was counted a few times. This chain uses TRBV15 with TRBJ1-2; D unclear. The CDR3 consists of 15 residues. Trimming pared 0 bases from V and 7 bases from J, leaving 15 bases between. CDR1 and CDR2 (germline): LNHNV, YYDKDF (reference sequence). This chain's CDR3 is CATSRDGSGPSGYTF. For the CDR3, the DNA is TGTGCCACCAGCAGAGATGGGAGCGGTCCGTCTGGCTACACCTTC. Combining the CDR3 with reference TRBV15 and TRBJ1-2 gives the whole variable domain DAMVIQNPRYQVTQFGKPVTLSCSQTLNHNVMYWYQQKSSQAPKLLFHYYDKDFNNEADTPDNFQSRRPNTSFCFLDIRSPGLGDTAMYLCATSRDGSGPSGYTFGSGTRLTVV.

There are a few counts of this clonotype. The V and J genes are TRBV5-1 and TRBJ2-5, with 7 bases identical to TRBD1. V gave up 9 bases and J gave up 5 bases; unmatched junction bases: 13. CDR1 and CDR2 from the germline V gene are SGHRS and YFSETQ. This CDR3 is 14 amino acids long. CDR3: CATPGQAQGETQYF. The CDR3 bases are TGCGCCACCCCAGGACAGGCCCAGGGGGAGACCCAGTACTTC.

This clonotype was seen a handful of times. This chain links TRBV5-1 with TRBJ2-2; TRBD2 might be the D (7 bases). Germline V gene sequence: CDR1 SGHRS, CDR2 YFSETQ. Trimming removed 0 bases at V and 4 bases at J, with 13 bases between. This CDR3 comprises 16 residues. The CDR3 loop is CASSLDRGAGTGELFF. The CDR3 coding sequence is TGCGCCAGCAGCTTGGACCGGGGGGCAGGCACCGGGGAGCTGTTTTTT. The variable domain in full, with the rest retrieved from reference TRBV5-1 and TRBJ2-2, is KAGVTQTPRYLIKTRGQQVTLSCSPISGHRSVSWYQQTPGQGLQFLFEYFSETQRNKGNFPGRFSGRQFSNSRSEMNVSTLELGDSALYLCASSLDRGAGTGELFFGEGSRLTVL.

The rearrangement uses TRBV20-1 and TRBJ1-6; D might be TRBD1 (6 bases). The CDR3 loop spans 13 amino acids. The ends were cut back, 5 bases at V and 7 bases at J, with 12 bases in the middle. Per the germline V gene, CDR1 is DFQATT and CDR2 is SNEGSKA (reference sequence). The CDR3 region has the DNA TGCAGTGCTGTTGACAGGCTAAATTCACCCCTCCACTTT. This sequence encodes CSAVDRLNSPLHF.

The chain is built from TRBV7-2 and TRBJ2-7, with 9 bases identical to TRBD2. This CDR3 has 14 residues. CDR1 and CDR2 from the germline V gene are SGHTA and FQGNSA. DNA for the CDR3: TGTGCCAGCAGCTCCCAGCGGGGGGTCGACGAGCAGTACGTA. Translating it yields CASSSQRGVDEQYV.

A few counts support this clonotype. A junction boundary mismatches the germline segment, possibly from a read error. The chain carries TRBV7-8 and TRBJ1-5; the match to TRBD1 covers 7 bases. Germline CDR1 SGHVS, CDR2 FQNEAQ. The CDR3 length is 15 residues. The CDR3 nucleotides are TGTGCCAGCAGATCGGACAGGAGTAGCAATCAGCCCCAGCTTTTT. Amino acid sequence: CASRSDRSSNQPQLF.

A few counts support this clonotype. The chain joins TRBV4-3 to TRBJ2-5, with D possibly being TRBD2 (6 bases). Trimming pared 0 bases from V and 4 bases from J, leaving 15 bases between. Germline values: CDR1 LGHNA, CDR2 YSLEER. This CDR3 region has 16 residues. CDR3 protein: CASSQDTRRGGETQYF. In DNA, the CDR3 is TGCGCCAGCAGCCAAGACACCCGAAGGGGAGGAGAGACCCAGTACTTC.

The gene calls are TRBV4-1 and TRBJ2-2; 7 bases are a match to TRBD1. V trimming: 0 bases; J trimming: 6 bases; junction bases outside the gene matches: 4. CDR3 length: 15 amino acids. From germline, CDR1 is MGHRA and CDR2 YSYEKL. In DNA, the CDR3 is TGCGCCAGCAGCCAAGATAGGCAGGGGGCCGGGGAGCTGTTTTTT. Translated: CASSQDRQGAGELFF.

This clonotype appeared a few times. V usage is TRBV24-1 and J usage is TRBJ2-3; 8 bases are shared with TRBD1. The germline V gene has CDR1 KGHDR and CDR2 SFDVKD. V trimming: 5 bases; J trimming: 5 bases; junction bases outside the gene matches: 14. The CDR3 has 17 amino acids. The CDR3 protein is CATSGKESRGLGDTQYF. For the CDR3, the DNA is TGTGCCACCAGTGGGAAGGAATCCAGGGGGCTGGGAGATACGCAGTATTTT.

This chain connects TRBV6-2 or TRBV6-3 to TRBJ1-5; D uncertain. Trimming shortened V by 6 bases and J by 8 bases, and 11 bases separated the two germline ends. The germline V gene encodes CDR1 MNHEY and CDR2 SVGEGT. The CDR3 has 12 residues. CDR3 DNA: TGTGCCAGCAGCCCTTCCTGGGAGCCCCAGCATTTT. Protein: CASSPSWEPQHF.

The chain has TRBV27 and TRBJ1-6; D is unresolved. Per the germline V gene, CDR1 is MNHEY and CDR2 is SMNVEV (reference sequence). Trimming removed 3 bases at V and 7 bases at J, with 10 bases between. The CDR3 spans 14 residues. The CDR3 DNA follows: TGTGCCAGCAGTTTCTCCCTGGGCAATTCACCCCTCCACTTT. This sequence encodes CASSFSLGNSPLHF.